These 17 T cell receptor beta chains came from one sample sequenced in a study of T cell responses to AZD1222 COVID-19 vaccine. Produced via immunoSEQ multiplex PCR; TCRdb's table is partial and in-frame only. The sample yields around 170,000 clones, roughly 88% seen once. The sample consisted of peripheral blood, taken 28 days after the second AZD1222 dose. Receptors were obtained from an adult who received the AZD1222 COVID-19 vaccine.

V is TRBV19 and J is TRBJ1-2; TRBD1 might be the D (5 bases). V lost 5 bases and J lost 5, with 15 bases in between. The CDR3 runs to 14 residues. CDR1 is LNHDA, CDR2 SQIVND, per germline (reference sequence). The CDR3 loop reads CASSQGLSSYGYTF. The CDR3 region has the DNA TGTGCCAGTAGTCAGGGTCTGAGTTCTTATGGCTACACCTTC. The full variable domain, rest sourced from reference TRBV19 and TRBJ1-2, is DGGITQSPKYLFRKEGQNVTLSCEQNLNHDAMYWYRQDPGQGLRLIYYSQIVNDFQKGDIAEGYSVSREKKESFPLTVTSAQKNPTAFYLCASSQGLSSYGYTFGSGTRLTVV.

V is TRBV19 and J is TRBJ1-4; 8 bases line up with TRBD1. Trimming removed 7 bases from V and 7 bases from J; junction bases left unmatched: 11. CDR3 length: 15 residues. Germline assignment: CDR1 LNHDA and CDR2 SQIVND (reference sequence). The CDR3 here is CASKGGQGVGEKLFF. As DNA, the CDR3 is TGTGCCAGTAAAGGTGGACAGGGAGTGGGTGAAAAACTGTTTTTT.

The rearrangement links TRBV28 to TRBJ1-2, with a possible D match to TRBD1 (5 bases). Germline CDR1 is MDHEN and CDR2 is SYDVKM. V was clipped by 7 bases and J by 1 base, with 13 bases between them. This CDR3 region has 14 residues. CDR3 in DNA: TGTGCCAGCATTTCCGGGGCCCTTAACTATGGCTACACCTTC. Amino acids: CASISGALNYGYTF.

CDR3 in amino acids: CASSRSSGGAYEQYF. CDR3 DNA: TGTGCCAGCAGCCGTTCTAGCGGGGGGGCCTACGAGCAGTACTTC. The chain couples TRBV3-1 (or the pseudogene TRBV3-2) to TRBJ2-7; 12 bases line up with TRBD2. Trimming cost V 4 bases and J 2 bases; bases outside gene matches: 3. From germline, CDR1 is LGHDT and CDR2 YNNKEL (reference sequence). This CDR3 contains 15 residues.

This sequence joins TRBV11-2 and TRBJ1-6; D gene unclear. Trimming took 1 base from V and 5 from J, leaving 6 bases between them. The germline V gene encodes CDR1 SGHAT and CDR2 FQNNGV. The CDR3 covers 14 residues. The CDR3 protein is CASSLVPHNSPLHF. For the CDR3, the DNA is TGTGCCAGCAGCTTAGTGCCTCATAATTCACCCCTCCACTTT.

The rearrangement uses TRBV6-1 and TRBJ2-3; the D is unclear. The CDR3 consists of 12 residues. V gave up 0 bases and J gave up 3 bases, with 1 base separating them. Germline V lookup: CDR1 MNHNS, CDR2 SASEGT. The CDR3 reads CASSEATDTQYF. CDR3 nucleotides: TGTGCCAGCAGTGAAGCTACAGATACGCAGTATTTT.

V is TRBV19 and J is TRBJ2-2; 10 bases align to TRBD1. The J segment lost 7 bases and the V segment lost 6 bases, leaving 5 bases of the junction unmatched. The CDR3 has 14 residues. Looked up from germline, CDR1 is LNHDA and CDR2 is SQIVND (reference sequence). For the CDR3, the DNA is TGTGCCAGTAGGCCGGGACAGGGGCACGGGGAGCTGTTTTTT. Its protein is CASRPGQGHGELFF.

Only one count was recorded for this clone. The genes are TRBV19 and TRBJ1-1; D gene ambiguous. Between the trimmed V and J ends, which lost 4 bases and 4 bases, there was a span of 10 bases. Germline-derived CDR1 and CDR2 are LNHDA and SQIVND (reference sequence). The CDR3 spans 13 residues. This chain's CDR3 is CASSNIGATEAFF. The CDR3 DNA reads as TGTGCCAGTAGTAACATCGGCGCCACTGAAGCTTTCTTT. Variable domain in full (rest from reference TRBV19 and TRBJ1-1): DGGITQSPKYLFRKEGQNVTLSCEQNLNHDAMYWYRQDPGQGLRLIYYSQIVNDFQKGDIAEGYSVSREKKESFPLTVTSAQKNPTAFYLCASSNIGATEAFFGQGTRLTVV.

This chain connects TRBV6-5 to TRBJ1-6; 9 nucleotides line up with TRBD1. V lost 6 bases, J lost 9 bases, and 9 bases stayed unmatched. Germline V CDR1 and CDR2: MNHEY, SVGAGI. The CDR3 is made up of 15 amino acids. In DNA, the CDR3 is TGTGCCAGCAGGACCTTCGGGACAGGGACTTCACCCCTCCACTTT. It translates to CASRTFGTGTSPLHF.

The chain carries TRBV5-8 and TRBJ2-3, with D perhaps matching TRBD1 (6 bases). The germline CDR1 and CDR2 sequences are SGHTS and YDEGEE. The CDR3 totals 16 residues. V was pared by 0 bases and J by 4 bases, with 15 bases between. The CDR3 reads CASSLALGAKSDTQYF. The CDR3 coding sequence is TGTGCCAGCAGCTTGGCCCTGGGGGCCAAATCAGATACGCAGTATTTT. Complete variable domain (other parts from reference TRBV5-8 and TRBJ2-3): EAGVTQSPTHLIKTRGQQATLRCSPISGHTSVYWYQQALGLGLQFLLWYDEGEERNRGNFPPRFSGRQFPNYSSELNVNALELEDSALYLCASSLALGAKSDTQYFGPGTRLTVL.

The V gene is TRBV5-4, the J gene TRBJ1-2; 9 bases match TRBD1. The CDR3 has 15 amino acids. Germline trimming cut 3 bases from V and 5 bases from J; bases unmatched to any gene: 8. Germline V CDR1 and CDR2: SGHNT, YYREEE (reference sequence). CDR3: CASSSTGGLRYGYTF. The CDR3 DNA is TGTGCCAGCAGCTCCACAGGGGGCCTGCGGTATGGCTACACCTTC. Full variable domain (remainder filled in from reference TRBV5-4 and TRBJ1-2): ETGVTQSPTHLIKTRGQQVTLRCSSQSGHNTVSWYQQALGQGPQFIFQYYREEENGRGNFPPRFSGLQFPNYSSELNVNALELDDSALYLCASSSTGGLRYGYTFGSGTRLTVV.

The rearrangement uses TRBV19 and TRBJ1-5; D unclear. This CDR3 has 14 residues. From germline, CDR1 is LNHDA and CDR2 SQIVND (reference sequence). With 0 bases removed from V and 5 bases from J, the gap between germline ends came to 8 bases. CDR3 in amino acids: CASSIERRDQPQHF. CDR3 DNA sequence: TGTGCCAGTAGTATAGAAAGAAGGGATCAGCCCCAGCATTTT.

CDR3 sequence reads: CASSHLVTSSKNLDTQYF. DNA of the CDR3: TGTGCCAGCTCACATTTAGTGACTAGCTCAAAGAATCTAGATACGCAGTATTTT. The chain recombines TRBV18 with TRBJ2-3; 7 bases are a match to TRBD2. Germline V gene lookup returns CDR1 KGHSH and CDR2 LQKENI. The CDR3 has 18 residues. Germline trimming cut 4 bases from V and 5 bases from J; bases unmatched to any gene: 18. Together with reference TRBV18 and TRBJ2-3, the CDR3 gives the full variable domain: NAGVMQNPRHLVRRRGQEARLRCSPMKGHSHVYWYRQLPEEGLKFMVYLQKENIIDESGMPKERFSAEFPKEGPSILRIQQVVRGDSAAYFCASSHLVTSSKNLDTQYFGPGTRLTVL.

The chain couples TRBV19 to TRBJ2-7; tentative D call: TRBD1 (6 bases). Trimming pared 5 bases from V and 2 bases from J, leaving 13 bases between. Germline V CDR1 and CDR2: LNHDA, SQIVND (reference sequence). The CDR3 covers 14 residues. Here the CDR3 DNA reads TGTGCCAGTAGTTTCAGGGGAGCCCCCTACGAGCAGTACTTC. Protein product: CASSFRGAPYEQYF.

This sequence joins TRBV5-1 and TRBJ2-1; 10 bases match TRBD2. The CDR3 is 15 amino acids. Germline-derived CDR1 and CDR2 are SGHRS and YFSETQ. Trimming removed 0 bases from V and 9 bases from J; junction bases left unmatched: 6. Here the CDR3 DNA reads TGCGCCAGCAGCTTGGCGGGACTAGCGACCCGTGAGCAGTTCTTC. Translating it yields CASSLAGLATREQFF.

The chain carries TRBV19 and TRBJ1-2; D ambiguous. Germline CDR1 reads LNHDA; CDR2 reads SQIVND (reference sequence). The length of the CDR3 is 14 residues. V was cut by 5 bases and J by 7 bases, with 17 bases left in between. CDR3 loop: CASSPMGLGVGYTF. The CDR3 bases are TGTGCCAGTAGTCCCATGGGCCTTGGCGTTGGCTACACCTTC.

V usage is TRBV6-5 and J usage is TRBJ1-1; D unresolved. Germline-derived CDR1 and CDR2 are MNHEY and SVGAGI. The CDR3 is 14 residues long. Trimming cost V 7 bases and J 3 bases, with 15 bases left between them. For the CDR3, the DNA is TGTGCCAGCATATATTTGTGGAGGGACACTGAAGCTTTCTTT. It codes for CASIYLWRDTEAFF.